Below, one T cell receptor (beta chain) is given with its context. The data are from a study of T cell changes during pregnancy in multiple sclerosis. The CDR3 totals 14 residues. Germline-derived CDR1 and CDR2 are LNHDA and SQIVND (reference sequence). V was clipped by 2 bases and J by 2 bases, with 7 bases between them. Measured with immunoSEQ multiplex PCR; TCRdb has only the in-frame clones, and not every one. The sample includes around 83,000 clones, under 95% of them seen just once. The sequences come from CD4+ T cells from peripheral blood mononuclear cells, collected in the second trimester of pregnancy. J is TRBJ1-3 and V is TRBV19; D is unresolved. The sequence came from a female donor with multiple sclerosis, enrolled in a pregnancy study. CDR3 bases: TGTGCCAGTAGTATAACGGGAGCTGGAAACACCATATATTTT. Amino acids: CASSITGAGNTIYF.